Each of the 7 T cell receptor beta chains below was sequenced from the same sample in a study of blood T cell repertoires in COVID-19. Sequencing used immunoSEQ multiplex PCR; TCRdb keeps in-frame clones, though not all of them. The profile covers about 33,000 clones, with approximately 90% appearing a single time and about 23% taken by the ten largest. The specimen sequenced was peripheral blood. The source is a woman over 75 with active or convalescent COVID-19.

This chain uses TRBV5-4 with TRBJ2-1, with D uncertain. The CDR3 runs 16 residues. Germline V lookup: CDR1 SGHNT, CDR2 YYREEE (reference sequence). Between the trimmed V and J ends, which lost 0 bases and 0 bases, there was a span of 10 bases. The CDR3 DNA sequence: TGTGCCAGCAGCTTGGAACCACTGAGCTCCTACAATGAGCAGTTCTTC. Translated, it gives CASSLEPLSSYNEQFF.

The chain couples TRBV24-1 to TRBJ2-3; no clear D gene. CDR3 length: 16 amino acids. V was cut by 4 bases and J by 2 bases, with 15 bases left in between. Germline V CDR1 and CDR2: KGHDR, SFDVKD. Here the CDR3 DNA reads TGTGCCACCAGTGACGCCTCGGCAACAGCCACAGATACGCAGTATTTT. Its protein is CATSDASATATDTQYF.

Here the CDR3 DNA reads TGTGCCAGCAGCCTAGACAGGAACAATCAGCCCCAGCATTTT. As protein: CASSLDRNNQPQHF. The J gene is TRBJ1-5, the V gene TRBV5-5; a possible D gene is TRBD1 (6 bases). The germline V gene encodes CDR1 SGHKS and CDR2 YYEKEE (reference sequence). V was clipped by 4 bases and J by 3 bases, with 11 bases between them. The CDR3 extends over 14 amino acids.

This chain connects TRBV6-1 to TRBJ2-3, with D unclear. CDR3 length equals 15 residues. Germline CDR1 is MNHNS and CDR2 is SASEGT. Between the trimmed V and J ends, which lost 1 base and 3 bases, there was a span of 11 bases. The CDR3, as DNA: TGTGCCAGCAGTGAAGGGCATCACCGAACAGATACGCAGTATTTT. It is translated as CASSEGHHRTDTQYF.

V and J are TRBV7-9 and TRBJ1-1; D gene unclear. Trimming removed 3 bases from V and 4 bases from J, with 6 bases in between. Germline assignment: CDR1 SEHNR and CDR2 FQNEAQ (reference sequence). This CDR3 spans 12 amino acids. The CDR3 protein is CASSLGTTEAFF. CDR3 DNA: TGTGCCAGCAGCTTGGGCACCACTGAAGCTTTCTTT. The complete variable domain, with remaining parts taken from reference TRBV7-9 and TRBJ1-1, reads DTGVSQNPRHKITKRGQNVTFRCDPISEHNRLYWYRQTLGQGPEFLTYFQNEAQLEKSRLLSDRFSAERPKGSFSTLEIQRTEQGDSAMYLCASSLGTTEAFFGQGTRLTVV.

V usage is TRBV5-5 and J usage is TRBJ1-1; tentative D call: TRBD1 (5 bases). Trimming pared 3 bases from V and 6 bases from J, leaving 18 bases between. This CDR3 contains 15 residues. Germline V lookup: CDR1 SGHKS, CDR2 YYEKEE (reference sequence). CDR3 protein: CASSWGDLVLAEAFF. CDR3 nucleotides: TGTGCCAGCAGCTGGGGGGACCTGGTTCTGGCTGAAGCTTTCTTT.

V gene TRBV4-1 combines with J gene TRBJ2-1, with 9 bases identical to TRBD2. The J segment lost 1 base and the V segment lost 5 bases, leaving 6 bases of the junction unmatched. CDR3 size: 16 residues. Looked up from germline, CDR1 is MGHRA and CDR2 is YSYEKL. This CDR3 is CASSNPGLASYNEQFF. CDR3 in DNA: TGCGCCAGCAGCAACCCGGGACTAGCTTCCTACAATGAGCAGTTCTTC.